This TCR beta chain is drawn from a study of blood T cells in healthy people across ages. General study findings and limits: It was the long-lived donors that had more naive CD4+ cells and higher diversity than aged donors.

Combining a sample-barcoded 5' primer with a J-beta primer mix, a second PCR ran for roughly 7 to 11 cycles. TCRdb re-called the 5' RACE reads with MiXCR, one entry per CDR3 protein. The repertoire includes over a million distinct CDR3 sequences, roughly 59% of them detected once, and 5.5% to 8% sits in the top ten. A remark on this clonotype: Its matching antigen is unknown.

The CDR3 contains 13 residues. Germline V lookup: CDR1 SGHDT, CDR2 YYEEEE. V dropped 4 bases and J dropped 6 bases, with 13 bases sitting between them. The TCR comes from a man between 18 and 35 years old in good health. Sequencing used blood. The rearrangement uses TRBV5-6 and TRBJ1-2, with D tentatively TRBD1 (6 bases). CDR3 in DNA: TGTGCCAGCAGCGAACAGGGCAGAGATGGCTACACCTTC. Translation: CASSEQGRDGYTF.